This T cell receptor (beta chain) was recorded in a study of T-cell reconstitution after alpha-beta-depleted transplantation in children. Overall study results and limits: Reported findings indicate that, about two months after transplant, alpha-beta T cells came from several hundred expanded clones, which were derived from non-depleted graft cells. Recipient T cells and thymic progenitors that survived were the source of the high TCRbeta diversity seen at day 60 in some patients. Newly generated T cells supplied most T-cell counts and diversity one year post-transplant.

CDR3 length: 15 amino acids. The V gene end was trimmed by 1 base and the J gene end by 5 bases; junction bases not matched to a gene: 7. Germline V gene sequence: CDR1 SGHRS, CDR2 YFSETQ. This clonotype was found many times. Its antigen is still unknown. Unique molecular identifiers were incorporated during preparation of the TCRbeta library. MiXCR, run by TCRdb on the PCR reads, gives a single entry per CDR3 protein. Of 250,000 to 300,000 distinct CDR3 sequences listed, 6% to 10% were seen once; the top ten hold about 9.1%. This specimen consisted of peripheral blood, obtained 360 days after TCRalphabeta/CD19-depleted stem cell transplant. The source of this sequence is a female patient between 2 and 15 years old who had a stem cell transplant for Fanconi anemia, so the T cells may come from the graft donor. The chain couples TRBV5-1 to TRBJ2-7; 9 nucleotides line up with TRBD2. The CDR3 region is CASSLRLAGRNEQYF. The CDR3 DNA follows: TGCGCCAGCAGCTTGCGCCTAGCGGGAAGAAACGAGCAGTACTTC.